This TCR beta chain stems from a study of CD8+ T cells in alopecia areata. cDNA reverse transcribed from extracted RNA served as the sequencing template. TCRdb's table, derived via immunoSEQ multiplex PCR, lists solely in-frame clones and lacks some. The sample includes roughly 20,000 clones, more than 60% of them seen just once. The ends were cut back, 2 bases at V and 6 bases at J, with 14 bases in the middle. Germline V gene data show CDR1 as KGHSH and CDR2 as LQKENI. This CDR3 spans 14 amino acids. Alopecia areata patients gave lesional scalp punch biopsies and peripheral blood samples. The receptor comes from a human donor with alopecia areata. This specimen was skin, taken at week 0. The chain links TRBV18 to TRBJ2-7; a possible D gene is TRBD1 (5 bases). CDR3 bases: TGTGCCAGCTCACCAGGGGCAGGACCTCTCGAGCAGTACTTC. Its protein product is CASSPGAGPLEQYF.